Below are 2 T cell receptor beta chains sequenced from a single sample in a study of blood T cell repertoires in COVID-19 (dated by TCRdb to about 2020). The library was made by the immunoSEQ multiplex PCR assay. The clones in this table, taken by TCRdb from immuneACCESS, are in-frame only. Not every clone is retained; where verified, under half of the shortfall comes from an unresolved V gene, and the cause of the rest is unknown. The sample table records about 230,000 clones; 80% to 90% of these occur just once. Around 7.9% of the sample is in the top ten clones. The specimen sequenced was peripheral blood. The receptor set was obtained from a man aged 35 to 55 with active or convalescent COVID-19.

This clone was seen only once. V gene TRBV24-1 combines with J gene TRBJ2-7; the D gene is possibly TRBD1 (6 bases). This CDR3 has 13 residues. Germline-derived CDR1 and CDR2 are KGHDR and SFDVKD. Trimming took 3 bases from V and 7 from J, leaving 12 bases between them. CDR3 DNA: TGTGCCACCAGTGATGGGGGCCAAGAAGAGCAGTACTTC. Encoded protein: CATSDGGQEEQYF.

This clone has only one observation. Other DNA sequences of this sample code for an identical CDR3. The rearrangement joins TRBV6-5 to TRBJ2-7, with 9 bases fitting TRBD2. The CDR3 extends over 15 amino acids. The germline CDR1 and CDR2 sequences are MNHEY and SVGAGI. The trim removed 0 bases at V and 0 bases at J, leaving 0 bases unmatched. Written as DNA, the CDR3 is TGTGCCAGCAGTTACTCGACTAGCGGCTCCTACGAGCAGTACTTC. Its translation: CASSYSTSGSYEQYF.